The 11 T cell receptor beta chains below come from one sample, sequenced in a study of cytomegalovirus exposure and HLA in healthy donors listed by TCRdb under 2017. Receptor libraries were prepared by the immunoSEQ multiplex PCR assay. For the multiplex PCR, a mixture combining 60 forward primers for TCR Vbeta segments and 13 reverse primers for TCR Jbeta segments was used. As stored in TCRdb, this immuneACCESS dataset retains in-frame rearrangements with V and J assigned. A fraction of the clones does not appear; measured against another copy, unresolved V genes explain less than half of the discrepancy, and the remainder lacks a known reason. For this sample the table gives some 160,000 clones, of which 68% were detected only once. Approximately 4.3% of the sample is taken by the ten largest. Specimen: PBMCs. These receptor sequences come from a man aged 60 to 75 in good health and CMV-seronegative.

The chain joins TRBV5-5 to TRBJ2-3, with a weak D call TRBD2 (5 bases). Germline CDR1 and CDR2: SGHKS and YYEKEE (reference sequence). The V and J ends lost 0 bases and 5 bases respectively, with 10 bases between them. The CDR3 has 14 amino acids. As DNA, the CDR3 is TGTGCCAGCAGCTTGGGTAGCGTCGGAGATACGCAGTATTTT. Residues: CASSLGSVGDTQYF.

The chain recombines TRBV28 with TRBJ1-4; D call uncertain. The CDR3 totals 15 residues. Germline V CDR1 and CDR2: MDHEN, SYDVKM. The ends were cut back, 5 bases at V and 2 bases at J, with 12 bases in the middle. The CDR3 spells CASSPPGATNEKLFF. The DNA for the CDR3 is TGTGCCAGCAGTCCTCCGGGTGCGACTAATGAAAAACTGTTTTTT. Looking up the rest from reference TRBV28 and TRBJ1-4 gives the full variable domain: DVKVTQSSRYLVKRTGEKVFLECVQDMDHENMFWYRQDPGLGLRLIYFSYDVKMKEKGDIPEGYSVSREKKERFSLILESASTNQTSMYLCASSPPGATNEKLFFGSGTQLSVL.

The genes are TRBV11-3 and TRBJ2-3; TRBD2 matches at 13 bases. Germline trimming cut 5 bases from V and 5 bases from J; bases unmatched to any gene: 4. CDR1 SGHNT and CDR2 YENEEA come from the germline V gene. The CDR3 is made up of 15 amino acids. This CDR3 is CASSRLAGGEDTQYF. CDR3 in DNA: TGTGCCAGCAGCCGACTAGCGGGAGGCGAAGATACGCAGTATTTT.

This clone has more than one count but fewer than ten. The chain couples TRBV6-1 to TRBJ1-3, with TRBD1 matching over 7 bases. Germline CDR1 reads MNHNS; CDR2 reads SASEGT. The J segment lost 0 bases and the V segment lost 4 bases, leaving 6 bases of the junction unmatched. The CDR3 is made up of 16 amino acids. The CDR3 here is CASSVTGSPSGNTIYF. The DNA for the CDR3 is TGTGCCAGCAGTGTGACAGGGAGTCCCTCTGGAAACACCATATATTTT.

J is TRBJ1-5 and V is TRBV2; 8 positions agree with TRBD1. The V segment lost 3 bases and the J segment 9 bases; nucleotides outside the gene matches: 10. Germline V gene sequence: CDR1 SNHLY, CDR2 FYNNEI. The CDR3 covers 15 residues. The CDR3: CASSELGQGLMPQHF. The CDR3 nucleotides read TGTGCCAGCAGTGAGTTAGGACAGGGTCTGATGCCCCAGCATTTT.

The chain joins TRBV28 to TRBJ2-5; D may be TRBD1 (6 bases). Trimming took 8 bases from V and 5 from J, leaving 21 bases between them. The CDR3 totals 15 residues. Germline CDR1 MDHEN, CDR2 SYDVKM. The CDR3 coding sequence is TGTGCCAGCGGGGGAGCAGGGGCCGGAAAGGAGACCCAGTACTTC. It specifies CASGGAGAGKETQYF. Based on the CDR3 plus reference TRBV28 and TRBJ2-5, the full variable domain is DVKVTQSSRYLVKRTGEKVFLECVQDMDHENMFWYRQDPGLGLRLIYFSYDVKMKEKGDIPEGYSVSREKKERFSLILESASTNQTSMYLCASGGAGAGKETQYFGPGTRLLVL.

Only a few counts were recorded for this clone. The chain links TRBV27 to TRBJ2-7, with D possibly matching TRBD2 (5 bases). The CDR3 length is 13 residues. CDR1 is MNHEY, CDR2 SMNVEV, per germline (reference sequence). With 0 bases removed from V and 6 bases from J, the gap between germline ends came to 9 bases. The CDR3 DNA follows: TGTGCCAGCAGTTTATCGGCGGGTCCCGAGCAGTACTTC. This gives the protein CASSLSAGPEQYF.

The rearrangement joins TRBV7-3 to TRBJ1-1; D might be TRBD1 (6 bases). V dropped 5 bases and J dropped 5 bases, with 12 bases sitting between them. The CDR3 runs 13 residues. CDR1 is SGHTA and CDR2 is FQGTGA in the germline V gene. CDR3 sequence reads: CASSENRETEAFF. Here the CDR3 DNA reads TGTGCCAGCAGCGAGAACAGGGAAACTGAAGCTTTCTTT.

The V call is TRBV7-8, the J call TRBJ1-1; 8 bases match TRBD1. V lost 1 base to trimming and J lost 6 bases; unmatched junction nucleotides: 1. The CDR3 spans 13 residues. Germline CDR1 and CDR2: SGHVS and FQNEAQ. CDR3 in DNA: TGTGCCAGCAGCTTAGGACAGGGGTCTGAAGCTTTCTTT. Encoded protein: CASSLGQGSEAFF.

This rearrangement joins TRBV19 to TRBJ2-6; D remains unclear. This CDR3 has 17 amino acids. Deletions cut 3 bases from V and 0 bases from J, with 12 bases between. Germline V gene data show CDR1 as LNHDA and CDR2 as SQIVND (reference sequence). CDR3 loop: CASSIQAIDSGANVLTF. For the CDR3, the DNA is TGTGCCAGTAGTATCCAAGCGATAGACTCTGGGGCCAACGTCCTGACTTTC.

The rearrangement joins TRBV20-1 to TRBJ2-1, with a possible D match to TRBD2 (5 bases). The CDR3 contains 11 residues. Germline V CDR1 and CDR2: DFQATT, SNEGSKA (reference sequence). V shed 3 bases and J shed 9 bases, with 9 bases lying between them. CDR3 bases: TGCAGTGCTAGGTCGGGGTTTGAGCAGTTCTTC. It translates to CSARSGFEQFF.